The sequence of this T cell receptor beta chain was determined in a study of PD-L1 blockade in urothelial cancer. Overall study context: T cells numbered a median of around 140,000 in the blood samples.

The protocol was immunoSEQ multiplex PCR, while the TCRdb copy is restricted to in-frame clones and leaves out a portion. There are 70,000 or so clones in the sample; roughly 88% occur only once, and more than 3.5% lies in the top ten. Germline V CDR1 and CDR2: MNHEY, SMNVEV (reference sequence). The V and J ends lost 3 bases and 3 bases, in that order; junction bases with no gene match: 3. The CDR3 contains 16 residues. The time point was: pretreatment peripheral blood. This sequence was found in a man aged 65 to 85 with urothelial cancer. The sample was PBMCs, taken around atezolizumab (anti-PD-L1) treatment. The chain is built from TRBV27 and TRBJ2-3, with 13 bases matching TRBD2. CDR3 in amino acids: CASSLETSGRTDTQYF. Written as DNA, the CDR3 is TGTGCCAGCAGTTTGGAGACTAGCGGGAGGACAGATACGCAGTATTTT.